These 14 T cell receptor beta chains came from one sample sequenced in a study of blood T cell repertoires in COVID-19. Sequencing was performed with immunoSEQ multiplex PCR; in TCRdb, only in-frame clones are kept and a portion is missing. Here the sample spans more than 90,000 clones, roughly 85% being singletons. The material sequenced was peripheral blood. These receptor sequences come from a man aged 40-50 years with acute or convalescent COVID-19.

V gene TRBV6-2 or TRBV6-3 combines with J gene TRBJ2-3; D not resolved. CDR1 is MNHEY, CDR2 SVGEGT, per germline. There are 15 residues in the CDR3. V was cut by 0 bases and J by 2 bases, with 9 bases left in between. The CDR3 DNA reads as TGTGCCAGCAGTTACTCCAGCGTCTACACAGATACGCAGTATTTT. It specifies CASSYSSVYTDTQYF.

V is TRBV3-1 (or the pseudogene TRBV3-2) and J is TRBJ2-2; 9 bases map to TRBD1. The germline CDR1 and CDR2 sequences are LGHDT and YNNKEL (reference sequence). CDR3 length equals 15 residues. With V trimmed by 4 bases and J by 7 bases, 7 bases remained unmatched. CDR3 amino acids: CASSLRTGVGGELFF. The CDR3, as DNA: TGTGCCAGCAGCCTCCGGACAGGGGTGGGCGGGGAGCTGTTTTTT.

A single count supports this clone. The chain recombines TRBV3-1 (or the pseudogene TRBV3-2) with TRBJ1-6; D call uncertain. This CDR3 contains 17 residues. Germline CDR1 reads LGHDT; CDR2 reads YNNKEL (reference sequence). V gave up 4 bases and J gave up 5 bases, with 18 bases separating them. Here the CDR3 reads CASSPLGVGPHNSPLHF. In DNA form, the CDR3 reads TGTGCCAGCAGCCCCCTGGGAGTCGGGCCGCATAATTCACCCCTCCACTTT.

The chain carries TRBV6-2 or TRBV6-3 and TRBJ1-2; 7 positions agree with TRBD1. The CDR3 contains 14 residues. CDR1 is MNHEY and CDR2 is SVGEGT in the germline V gene. With 5 bases clipped from V and 5 bases from J, the junction kept 8 bases outside the gene matches. CDR3 bases: TGTGCCAGCAGTCCCTCCGGGACAGCATATGGCTACACCTTC. Translation: CASSPSGTAYGYTF.

This sequence joins TRBV2 and TRBJ2-3; D is possibly TRBD2 (5 bases). The V gene's germline CDR1 is SNHLY and CDR2 FYNNEI. Between the trimmed V and J ends, which lost 7 bases and 3 bases, there was a span of 11 bases. The CDR3 covers 13 residues. The chain's CDR3 is CASKRVVTDTQYF. The CDR3 DNA sequence: TGTGCCAGCAAGAGGGTAGTTACAGATACGCAGTATTTT.

V gene TRBV6-1 combines with J gene TRBJ2-2; a weak D match, TRBD1 (5 bases). From germline, CDR1 is MNHNS and CDR2 SASEGT. The CDR3 extends over 16 amino acids. With 4 bases removed from V and 7 bases from J, the gap between germline ends came to 19 bases. The CDR3 region has the DNA TGTGCCAGCAGTGCCGAAGACAGCTTCATTTACGGGGAGCTGTTTTTT. It yields the protein CASSAEDSFIYGELFF.

The count of this clone is one. The rearrangement links TRBV3-1 (or the pseudogene TRBV3-2) to TRBJ1-6, with 9 bases lining up with TRBD1. Germline V gene data show CDR1 as LGHDT and CDR2 as YNNKEL (reference sequence). The V and J ends lost 2 bases and 9 bases, in that order; junction bases with no gene match: 2. This CDR3 region has 14 residues. DNA of the CDR3: TGTGCCAGCAGCCAACACAGGGGGCCTTCACCCCTCCACTTT. Encoded protein: CASSQHRGPSPLHF.

In its sample, this clone was seen many times. V usage is TRBV19 and J usage is TRBJ2-1; 10 bases are shared with TRBD2. With V trimmed by 2 bases and J by 6 bases, 7 bases remained unmatched. The CDR3 loop spans 16 amino acids. Germline lookup yields CDR1 LNHDA and CDR2 SQIVND (reference sequence). As DNA, the CDR3 is TGTGCCAGTAGTATACTGCTAGCGGGAGAGGGCAATGAGCAGTTCTTC. Translating gives CASSILLAGEGNEQFF.

The count of this clone is one. The genes are TRBV2 and TRBJ1-4, with TRBD1 matching 7 bases. Per germline, CDR1 SNHLY and CDR2 FYNNEI. This CDR3 comprises 14 residues. V trimming: 6 bases; J trimming: 4 bases; junction bases outside the gene matches: 5. The CDR3 DNA reads TGTGCCAGCAGGAGGGACAGTTTTAATGAAAAACTGTTTTTT. It codes for CASRRDSFNEKLFF.

This rearrangement joins TRBV2 to TRBJ2-1; TRBD2 is a possible D gene (7 bases). Germline V gene lookup returns CDR1 SNHLY and CDR2 FYNNEI. V was clipped by 7 bases and J by 10 bases, with 17 bases between them. The CDR3 has 13 amino acids. The CDR3 loop is CASKQGSGGEQFF. The DNA of the CDR3 is TGTGCCAGCAAACAAGGTTCGGGGGGCGAGCAGTTCTTC.

The chain couples TRBV4-1 to TRBJ1-6; TRBD1 matches 7 bases. The CDR3 has 18 amino acids. The germline V gene has CDR1 MGHRA and CDR2 YSYEKL. J gave up 1 base and V 0 bases, and 6 bases lay outside the gene matches. The CDR3: CASSQEGWDRSYNSPLHF. For the CDR3, the DNA is TGCGCCAGCAGCCAAGAAGGGTGGGACAGATCCTATAATTCACCCCTCCACTTT.

This clone appeared a single time. The chain combines TRBV12-3 or TRBV12-4 with TRBJ1-1, with D perhaps matching TRBD1 (6 bases). V was shortened by 7 bases and J by 11 bases, with 20 bases between the two germline ends. The CDR3 loop spans 13 amino acids. The CDR3 here is CASNPRGTTSAFF. DNA of the CDR3: TGTGCCAGCAACCCGAGGGGGACAACCTCGGCTTTCTTT.

This rearrangement joins TRBV21-1 to TRBJ1-5; the table's D gene call, TRBD1, was not cross checked with the DNA. TRBV21-1 is a pseudogene locus. CDR3 length: 15 residues. CDR3 protein: CASSKGWGQRQPQHF. In DNA, the CDR3 is TGTGCCAGCAGCAAGGGTTGGGGGCAACGGCAGCCCCAGCATTTT.

This rearrangement joins TRBV15 to TRBJ2-3, with 7 bases lining up with TRBD2. The germline V gene has CDR1 LNHNV and CDR2 YYDKDF (reference sequence). This CDR3 contains 14 residues. J was trimmed by 5 bases and V by 5 bases; bases with no gene match: 7. For the CDR3, the DNA is TGTGCCACCAGCTACGGGAGGTGGGTAGATACGCAGTATTTT. Translated: CATSYGRWVDTQYF.